The 20 T cell receptor beta chains in this list originate from one sample, sequenced in a study of T-cell memory formation after mild COVID-19. Each CDR3 protein gets one entry after TCRdb re-called the 5' RACE reads with MiXCR. This sample has around 340,000 distinct CDR3 sequences, with 10% to 15% found just once. Sequencing was done on a sample of PBMCs or a T cell subset sorted from them (not recorded which). The receptors originated from a young man who had mild COVID-19 (a few samples of this study predate the infection). Cell type and time point are not known.

This clonotype was found a few times. The rearrangement links TRBV7-9 to TRBJ1-3; a possible D gene is TRBD1 (5 bases). Germline V gives CDR1 SEHNR, CDR2 FQNEAQ (reference sequence). This CDR3 is 16 amino acids long. V was trimmed by 11 bases and J by 8 bases, leaving 28 bases between them. The CDR3 sequence: CAVGQPAKSVWDTIYF. DNA of the CDR3: TGTGCCGTGGGGCAGCCGGCCAAATCGGTGTGGGACACCATATATTTT.

V usage is TRBV2 and J usage is TRBJ2-2; D may be TRBD2 (6 bases). V shed 3 bases and J shed 6 bases, with 14 bases lying between them. CDR3 length: 15 amino acids. Germline assignment: CDR1 SNHLY and CDR2 FYNNEI. As DNA, the CDR3 is TGTGCCAGCAGTGACCCCGGCGGGGTTTCCGGGGAGCTGTTTTTT. Amino acid sequence: CASSDPGGVSGELFF.

The CDR3, as DNA: TGTGCCAGCAGTGTACCGGGACTAGGCGATGCAGATACGCAGTATTTT. Protein product: CASSVPGLGDADTQYF. This sequence joins TRBV2 and TRBJ2-3; 8 bases are shared with TRBD2. The trim removed 4 bases at V and 4 bases at J, leaving 10 bases unmatched. The germline V gene encodes CDR1 SNHLY and CDR2 FYNNEI. This CDR3 spans 16 amino acids.

This clonotype has more than one count but fewer than ten. The chain employs TRBV6-1 and TRBJ2-7; no clear D gene. Deletions cut 0 bases from V and 3 bases from J, with 3 bases between. The CDR3 runs to 12 residues. Germline CDR1 and CDR2: MNHNS and SASEGT. The CDR3 spells CASSEANYEQYF. The DNA of the CDR3 is TGTGCCAGCAGTGAAGCCAACTACGAGCAGTACTTC.

This clonotype was recorded many times. The gene calls are TRBV5-1 and TRBJ2-3; the D is unclear. The CDR3 runs 14 residues. V was clipped by 0 bases and J by 2 bases, with 7 bases between them. From germline, CDR1 is SGHRS and CDR2 YFSETQ. The CDR3 is CASSLGSFTDTQYF. The CDR3 coding sequence is TGCGCCAGCAGCTTGGGTTCCTTCACAGATACGCAGTATTTT. Looking up the rest from reference TRBV5-1 and TRBJ2-3 gives the full variable domain: KAGVTQTPRYLIKTRGQQVTLSCSPISGHRSVSWYQQTPGQGLQFLFEYFSETQRNKGNFPGRFSGRQFSNSRSEMNVSTLELGDSALYLCASSLGSFTDTQYFGPGTRLTVL.

This clonotype was found once. This chain connects TRBV7-9 to TRBJ1-6; no clear D gene. The V gene's germline CDR1 is SEHNR and CDR2 FQNEAQ (reference sequence). The CDR3 covers 12 residues. V was trimmed by 4 bases and J by 12 bases, leaving 10 bases between them. CDR3 region: CASSSTGKPLHF. CDR3 nucleotides: TGTGCCAGCAGCTCAACCGGGAAACCCCTCCACTTT.

This clonotype was seen ten or more times. This chain uses TRBV7-3 with TRBJ2-3; TRBD1 agrees at 8 bases. The germline V gene has CDR1 SGHTA and CDR2 FQGTGA. The CDR3 spans 15 residues. The V and J ends lost 2 bases and 3 bases, in that order; junction bases with no gene match: 4. CDR3 bases: TGTGCCAGCAGCTTACAGGGGGCGAGGACAGATACGCAGTATTTT. It codes for CASSLQGARTDTQYF.

This clonotype showed up just a few times. The V call is TRBV25-1, the J call TRBJ2-2, with D possibly TRBD1 on 6 matching bases. Germline lookup yields CDR1 MGHDK and CDR2 SYGVNS. The CDR3 has 14 amino acids. Trimming pared 7 bases from V and 1 base from J, leaving 10 bases between. The CDR3 is CASTGQLNTGELFF. DNA of the CDR3: TGTGCCAGCACAGGACAGCTGAACACCGGGGAGCTGTTTTTT.

V gene TRBV12-3 or TRBV12-4 combines with J gene TRBJ1-1, with D unresolved. The CDR3 spans 14 residues. V lost 5 bases and J lost 11, with 21 bases in between. The DNA for the CDR3 is TGTGCCAGCAGTCACCAGAACTGGACTAGGAGGGCTTTCTTT. As protein: CASSHQNWTRRAFF.

There are a few counts of this clonotype. The rearrangement uses TRBV5-1 and TRBJ1-2, with D hard to call. The germline CDR1 and CDR2 sequences are SGHRS and YFSETQ. The CDR3 is 15 amino acids. Trimming shortened V by 4 bases and J by 2 bases, and 15 bases separated the two germline ends. The CDR3 DNA is TGCGCCAGCAGCCCGGGCGGGGTTGGGAACTATGGCTACACCTTC. This gives the protein CASSPGGVGNYGYTF.

This clonotype was observed a handful of times. The V call is TRBV4-3, the J call TRBJ1-1; D may be TRBD1 (6 bases). V gave up 10 bases and J gave up 5 bases, with 23 bases separating them. CDR1 LGHNA and CDR2 YSLEER come from the germline V gene. The CDR3 extends over 15 amino acids. DNA of the CDR3: TGCGCCACTGCGCCTACAAGGGTAGGGGGGACTGAAGCTTTCTTT. Protein: CATAPTRVGGTEAFF.

The gene calls are TRBV20-1 and TRBJ1-5, with D possibly matching TRBD1 (6 bases). Trimming took off 1 base at V and 1 base at J, with 8 bases between the two ends. The CDR3 covers 14 residues. From germline, CDR1 is DFQATT and CDR2 SNEGSKA (reference sequence). The CDR3 nucleotides read TGCAGTGCTAGAGGGGGGACAAGCAATCAGCCCCAGCATTTT. As protein: CSARGGTSNQPQHF.

The CDR3 loop reads CASSPLNHEQYF. DNA for the CDR3: TGTGCCAGCTCCCCTCTTAACCACGAGCAGTACTTC. The rearrangement links TRBV18 to TRBJ2-7, with D unresolved. Trimming pared 6 bases from V and 5 bases from J, leaving 11 bases between. This CDR3 contains 12 residues. Germline V gene data show CDR1 as KGHSH and CDR2 as LQKENI.

This clonotype was detected only a few times. This chain uses TRBV12-2 with TRBJ1-5. TRBV12-2 is listed as a pseudogene. The length of the CDR3 is 14 residues. CDR3 protein: CASRLATGPSPQHF. The CDR3 bases are TGTGCAAGTCGCTTAGCAACGGGTCCCTCGCCCCAGCATTTT.

The table lists this clonotype with a few counts. The chain joins TRBV5-1 to TRBJ2-3, with TRBD2 matching 7 bases. The V gene's germline CDR1 is SGHRS and CDR2 YFSETQ. The J segment lost 3 bases and the V segment lost 2 bases, leaving 6 bases of the junction unmatched. The CDR3 is made up of 15 amino acids. In nucleotides, the CDR3 is TGCGCCAGCAGCTTCGAGCGGGGCCGTACAGATACGCAGTATTTT. As protein: CASSFERGRTDTQYF.

The V call is TRBV7-9, the J call TRBJ2-2; 11 bases agree with TRBD2. This CDR3 comprises 22 residues. Trimming took 5 bases from V and 6 from J; bases not matched to a gene: 26. Germline lookup yields CDR1 SEHNR and CDR2 FQNEAQ (reference sequence). CDR3 loop: CASSGPLRTSGLLLVSAGELFF. The CDR3 bases are TGTGCCAGCAGCGGACCCTTAAGGACTAGCGGGCTACTGCTGGTGTCGGCCGGGGAGCTGTTTTTT.

This clonotype was seen ten or more times. The V gene is TRBV4-3, the J gene TRBJ2-3; possible D gene TRBD2, 5 bases. The germline V and J ends were trimmed by 4 bases and 6 bases, with 11 bases remaining between them. The CDR3 extends over 13 amino acids. Germline CDR1 reads LGHNA; CDR2 reads YSLEER. CDR3 in DNA: TGCGCCAGCAGCCCCCACCCGGGGGATACGCAGTATTTT. It translates to CASSPHPGDTQYF.

Only a few counts were recorded for this clonotype. The chain uses TRBV29-1 and TRBJ2-2; no definite D call. Germline V gene sequence: CDR1 SQVTM, CDR2 ANQGSEA. The V and J ends lost 4 bases and 5 bases respectively, with 8 bases between them. The CDR3 spans 12 residues. The CDR3: CSVVRATGELFF. As DNA, the CDR3 is TGCAGCGTTGTAAGGGCAACCGGGGAGCTGTTTTTT.

This chain links TRBV6-2 or TRBV6-3 with TRBJ2-7; 10 bases fit TRBD1. V lost 6 bases and J lost 2; bases outside the gene matches: 13. The CDR3 covers 17 residues. CDR1 MNHEY and CDR2 SVGEGT come from the germline V gene. CDR3 protein: CASSYLPGQGITYEQYV. Here the CDR3 DNA reads TGTGCCAGCAGCTACCTACCGGGACAGGGGATAACCTACGAGCAGTACGTC.

This clonotype has at least ten counts. This chain joins TRBV20-1 and TRBJ1-1; possible D gene TRBD1, 5 bases. Trimming took off 7 bases at V and 5 bases at J, with 20 bases between the two ends. Germline loops: CDR1 DFQATT, CDR2 SNEGSKA (reference sequence). The CDR3 covers 14 residues. The DNA for the CDR3 is TGCAGTGGCAGGGACGGCGGCCAATGGACTGAAGCTTTCTTT. Translating gives CSGRDGGQWTEAFF.